Listed below are T cell receptor beta chains from one sample, sequenced in a study of blood T cell repertoires in COVID-19. The repertoire was sequenced with immunoSEQ multiplex PCR; TCRdb's copy has only in-frame clones and lacks some. Of hundreds of thousands of clones in the sample, approximately 90% were seen once. Sequencing was done on a sample of PBMCs or T cells enriched from blood (not recorded which). Receptors originate from a man aged 50 to 59 who had been exposed to COVID-19. CDR3s include the opening cysteine and the closing phenylalanine or tryptophan. A D gene is named only where the DNA matches it firmly. Size tells how often a clone was seen (once, few, many) or the class of an expanded clone, and some rows leave it out.

size	J	D	V	DNA	CDR3
few	TRBJ2-1	TRBD2	TRBV30	TGTGCCTGGACCCGTAATAGGGTCAGGACTAGCGGGAATGAGCAGTTCTTC	CAWTRNRVRTSGNEQFF
-	TRBJ1-6	-	TRBV27	TGTGCCAGCAGTTACCGACAGCTTAGCTCCTATAATTCACCCCTCCACTTT	CASSYRQLSSYNSPLHF
-	TRBJ2-1	TRBD2	TRBV5-1	TGCGCCAGCAGCCGCGGACTAGCGGATTACAATGAGCAGTTCTTC	CASSRGLADYNEQFF
-	TRBJ1-2	TRBD1	TRBV6-4	TGTGCCAGCAGTCCGAGCCGGGACAGGGGGCACTATGGCTACACCTTC	CASSPSRDRGHYGYTF
once	TRBJ2-5	TRBD1	TRBV27	TGTGCCAGCACCTTACGAGGACAGGGACCGTACCAAGAGACCCAGTACTTC	CASTLRGQGPYQETQYF
-	TRBJ2-3	TRBD2	TRBV11-3	TGTGCCAGCAGCACTGGGACTAGCGGGAGTGTTACAGATACGCAGTATTTT	CASSTGTSGSVTDTQYF
once	TRBJ2-7	-	TRBV6-5	TGTGCCAGCAGACAGGGTTTGATCTCCTACGAGCAGTACTTC	CASRQGLISYEQYF
-	TRBJ1-6	-	TRBV10-3	TGTGCCACCTCTAGCACAGGAGGGAGGTATAATTCACCCCTCCACTTT	CATSSTGGRYNSPLHF
-	TRBJ1-2	-	TRBV29-1	TGCAGCGTTGGAGATATTTATAACTATGGCTACACCTTC	CSVGDIYNYGYTF
-	TRBJ1-2	-	TRBV28	TGTGCCAGCAGTTTGGGGAGGCACTATGGCTACACCTTC	CASSLGRHYGYTF
-	TRBJ1-2	-	TRBV29-1	TGCAGCGTACTCCAGGGTGGATACTATGGCTACACCTTC	CSVLQGGYYGYTF
-	TRBJ1-2	-	TRBV25-1	TGTGCCAGCAGTGAAGGCAGGGCATATGGCTACACCTTC	CASSEGRAYGYTF
-	TRBJ1-1	-	TRBV13	TGTGCCAGCCTGGGGGGGGAGGACACTGAAGCTTTCTTT	CASLGGEDTEAFF
-	TRBJ1-4	TRBD1	TRBV9	TGTGCCAGCAGCCCGTGGACAGGGGGCGATGAAAAACTGTTTTTT	CASSPWTGGDEKLFF
-	TRBJ2-1	TRBD1	TRBV5-1	TGCGCCAGCAGCGGACAGGGGGGTTCCTACAATGAGCAGTTCTTC	CASSGQGGSYNEQFF
-	TRBJ2-7	-	TRBV10-3	TGTGCCATCAGGGGTCGGGACGAGCAGTACTTC	CAIRGRDEQYF
once	TRBJ1-1	-	TRBV5-1	TGCGCCAGCAGCTTGGCCAACATTCGGCAGTCGGGGGCTTTCTTT	CASSLANIRQSGAFF
once	TRBJ2-6	-	TRBV7-3	TGTGCCAGCAGCCGGGACACTGGGGCCAACGTCCTGACTTTC	CASSRDTGANVLTF
-	TRBJ2-3	-	TRBV4-2	TGTGCCAGCAGCCAAGCTCACCTATACACAGATACGCAGTATTTT	CASSQAHLYTDTQYF
-	TRBJ2-1	-	TRBV11-2	TGTGCCAGCAGCTTAACACGGAGGGATCGGTTCTTC	CASSLTRRDRFF
-	TRBJ2-3	-	TRBV19	TGTGCCAGTAGTATTAACAGGGAGGGATCGCAGTATTTT	CASSINREGSQYF
-	TRBJ2-7	-	TRBV5-1	TGCGCCAGCAGCTTGCCCGTCGCCTACGAGCAGTACTTC	CASSLPVAYEQYF
-	TRBJ1-6	-	TRBV7-6	TGTGCCAGCAGCTTTACTATACACAATTCACCCCTCCACTTT	CASSFTIHNSPLHF
-	TRBJ2-5	-	TRBV24-1	TGTGCCACCAGTGATCGGGGGTACCCAGAGACCCAGTACTTC	CATSDRGYPETQYF
-	TRBJ1-1	-	TRBV3-1/TRBV3-2	TGTGCCAGCAGCCAAGTGGGGCTAAACACTGAAGCTTTCTTT	CASSQVGLNTEAFF
-	TRBJ1-3	-	TRBV28	TGTGCCAGCAGTTTGGCCGAATACGGAAACACCATATATTTT	CASSLAEYGNTIYF
-	TRBJ2-3	-	TRBV21-1	TGTGCCAGCAGCGAGTCGGGACAGACGTTTTGGACAGATACGCAGTATTTT	CASSESGQTFWTDTQYF
-	TRBJ2-3	-	TRBV11-2	TGTGCCAGCAGCTTCGGCCGGACAGCCGAGGATACGCAGTATTTT	CASSFGRTAEDTQYF
-	TRBJ1-3	TRBD1	TRBV11-2	TGTGCCAGCAGCAAGAGGGGGCAGGGAAACACCATATATTTT	CASSKRGQGNTIYF
-	TRBJ2-3	-	TRBV30	TGTGCCTGGGGTCAACGGACAGCCGCAGGTTCAGATACGCAGTATTTT	CAWGQRTAAGSDTQYF
-	TRBJ1-5	-	TRBV28	TGTGCCAGCAGTTTGGGCGGGGACAATCAGCCCCAGCATTTT	CASSLGGDNQPQHF
once	TRBJ1-2	TRBD1	TRBV18	TGTGCCAGCTCACCCGGACAGGGCGCGTTCCACTATGGCTACACCTTC	CASSPGQGAFHYGYTF
-	TRBJ2-2	TRBD1	TRBV5-4	TGTGCCAGCAGCTGGGAATCAGACAGGGGGCCCGGGGAGCTGTTTTTT	CASSWESDRGPGELFF
few	TRBJ2-5	-	TRBV20-1	TGCAGTGCTAGTGCGGGGATTGCCCTTGAGACCCAGTACTTC	CSASAGIALETQYF
-	TRBJ1-1	-	TRBV25-1	TGTGCCAGCAGTGACTCTCGGGGAGGGGGAGCTTTCTTT	CASSDSRGGGAFF
-	TRBJ1-1	-	TRBV9	TGTGCCAGCAGCGTAGGGACACCGAACACTGAAGCTTTCTTT	CASSVGTPNTEAFF
-	TRBJ2-1	TRBD2	TRBV7-2	TGTGCCAGCAGCTTAGGGGTAGCGGGGTACAATGAGCAGTTCTTC	CASSLGVAGYNEQFF
-	TRBJ2-1	TRBD1	TRBV29-1	TGCAGCGTTGAGGGACAGGGGCTATCCTACAATGAGCAGTTCTTC	CSVEGQGLSYNEQFF
-	TRBJ2-3	TRBD1	TRBV27	TGTGCCAGCAGTCCGCGGGACAGGGGGCTCGGGGTTACGCAGTATTTT	CASSPRDRGLGVTQYF
-	TRBJ2-1	TRBD2	TRBV28	TGTGCCAGCTTCACTAGCGGGAGGCGGGATGAGCAGTTCTTC	CASFTSGRRDEQFF
-	TRBJ1-2	TRBD1	TRBV28	TGTGCCAGCCTGACAGGGGGCGACTATGGCTACACCTTC	CASLTGGDYGYTF
once	TRBJ1-1	-	TRBV4-1	TGCGCCAGCAGCCAAGCCAGAGAAGCTTTCTTT	CASSQAREAFF
once	TRBJ2-3	TRBD2	TRBV20-1	TGCAGTGCTAGTACTACTAGCGGGTCCACAGATACGCAGTATTTT	CSASTTSGSTDTQYF
-	TRBJ2-5	-	TRBV11-2	TGTGCCAGCAGCCGGGACTTTGCCGTGGAGACCCAGTACTTC	CASSRDFAVETQYF
-	TRBJ2-1	-	TRBV7-3	TGTGCCAGCAGCTTAACTAGCGGAACCTACAATGAGCAGTTCTTC	CASSLTSGTYNEQFF
-	TRBJ1-1	-	TRBV13	TGTGCCAGCAGTCCTAAACCGGGACAAAATAAGAACACTGAAGCTTTCTTT	CASSPKPGQNKNTEAFF
-	TRBJ2-1	TRBD1	TRBV7-6	TGTGCCAGCAGCTTACGACAGGGTGTAGCCTACAATGAGCAGTTCTTC	CASSLRQGVAYNEQFF
-	TRBJ1-4	-	TRBV14	TGTGCCAGCAGCCGTACACGTGCTGAAAAACTGTTTTTT	CASSRTRAEKLFF
-	TRBJ2-5	-	TRBV7-8	TGTGCCAGCAACGTGCTTAGCGGGCAGGGGGCAATCGAGACCCAGTACTTC	CASNVLSGQGAIETQYF
-	TRBJ1-2	TRBD1	TRBV3-1/TRBV3-2	TGTGCCAGCAGCCCGACAGGGGGCGGTGGCTACACCTTC	CASSPTGGGGYTF
once	TRBJ2-5	TRBD1	TRBV30	TGTGCCTGGAGTGGGGGACAGCAAGAGACCCAGTACTTC	CAWSGGQQETQYF
-	TRBJ1-6	TRBD1	TRBV2	TGTGCCAGCATTTTCAGGGGGAGCTCCTATAATTCACCCCTCCACTTT	CASIFRGSSYNSPLHF
-	TRBJ1-3	TRBD1	TRBV7-6	TGTGCCAGCAGCTTAGGTGGACAGGGTTCCATATATTTT	CASSLGGQGSIYF
once	TRBJ1-3	-	TRBV5-1	TGCGCCAGCTCCTACGCAGGGGACGGAAACACCATATATTTT	CASSYAGDGNTIYF
once	TRBJ2-7	-	TRBV4-2	TGTGCCAGCAGCCCTCGGGGAGGATACGAGCAGTACTTC	CASSPRGGYEQYF
-	TRBJ2-1	-	TRBV11-2	TGTGCCAGCAGCTTCAGCCTACTAGTTCCGTACAATGAGCAGTTCTTC	CASSFSLLVPYNEQFF
-	TRBJ2-1	-	TRBV7-8	TGTGCCAGCAGCTTAAGGGACAAGAGGGAGCAGTTCTTC	CASSLRDKREQFF